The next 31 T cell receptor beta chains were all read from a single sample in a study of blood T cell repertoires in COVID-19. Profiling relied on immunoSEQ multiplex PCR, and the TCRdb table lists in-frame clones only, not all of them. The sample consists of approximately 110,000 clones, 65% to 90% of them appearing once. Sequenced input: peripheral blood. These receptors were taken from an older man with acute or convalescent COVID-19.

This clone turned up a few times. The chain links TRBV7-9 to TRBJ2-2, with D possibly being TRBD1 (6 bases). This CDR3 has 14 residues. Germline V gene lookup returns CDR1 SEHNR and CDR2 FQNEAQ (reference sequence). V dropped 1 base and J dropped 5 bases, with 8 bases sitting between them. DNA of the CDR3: TGTGCCAGCAGCTTAGGACAGGTGACCGGGGAGCTGTTTTTT. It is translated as CASSLGQVTGELFF.

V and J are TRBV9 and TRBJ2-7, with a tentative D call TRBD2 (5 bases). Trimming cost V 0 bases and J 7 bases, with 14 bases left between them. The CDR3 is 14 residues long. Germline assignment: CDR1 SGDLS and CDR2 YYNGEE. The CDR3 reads CASSVAGISTEQYF. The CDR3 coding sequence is TGTGCCAGCAGCGTAGCGGGGATTAGTACGGAGCAGTACTTC.

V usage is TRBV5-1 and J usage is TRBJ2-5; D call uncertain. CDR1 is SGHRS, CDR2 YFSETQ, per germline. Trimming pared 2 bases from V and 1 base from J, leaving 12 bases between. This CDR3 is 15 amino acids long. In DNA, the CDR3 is TGCGCCAGCAGCTTTTACGGTTCCGCCCAAGAGACCCAGTACTTC. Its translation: CASSFYGSAQETQYF.

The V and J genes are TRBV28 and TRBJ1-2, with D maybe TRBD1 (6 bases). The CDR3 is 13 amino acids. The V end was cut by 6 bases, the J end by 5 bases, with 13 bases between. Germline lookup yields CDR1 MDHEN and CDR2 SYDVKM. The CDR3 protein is CASRQGGQYGYTF. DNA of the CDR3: TGTGCCAGCAGGCAAGGGGGTCAGTATGGCTACACCTTC.

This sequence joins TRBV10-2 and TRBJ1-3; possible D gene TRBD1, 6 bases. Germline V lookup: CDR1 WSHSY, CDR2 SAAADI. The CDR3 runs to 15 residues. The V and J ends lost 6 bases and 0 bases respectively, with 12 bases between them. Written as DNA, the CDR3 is TGCGCCAGCAGCATCGACAGGTTCTCTGGAAACACCATATATTTT. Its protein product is CASSIDRFSGNTIYF.

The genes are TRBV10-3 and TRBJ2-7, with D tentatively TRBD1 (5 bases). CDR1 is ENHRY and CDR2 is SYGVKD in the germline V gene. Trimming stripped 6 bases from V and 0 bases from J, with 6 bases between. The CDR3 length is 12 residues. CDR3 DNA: TGTGCCATCAGGACAGACTCCTACGAGCAGTACTTC. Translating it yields CAIRTDSYEQYF.

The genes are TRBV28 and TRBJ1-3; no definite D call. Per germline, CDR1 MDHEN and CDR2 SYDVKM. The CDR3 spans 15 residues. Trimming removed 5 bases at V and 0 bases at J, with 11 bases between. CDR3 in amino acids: CASSSITYSGNTIYF. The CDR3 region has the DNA TGTGCCAGCAGTAGCATCACTTACTCTGGAAACACCATATATTTT.

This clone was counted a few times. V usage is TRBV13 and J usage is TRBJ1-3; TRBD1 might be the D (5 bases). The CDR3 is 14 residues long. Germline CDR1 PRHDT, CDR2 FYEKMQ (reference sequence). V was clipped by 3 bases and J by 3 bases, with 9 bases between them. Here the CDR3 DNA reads TGTGCCAGCAGCTTTACCCAGGGTGGAAACACCATATATTTT. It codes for CASSFTQGGNTIYF.

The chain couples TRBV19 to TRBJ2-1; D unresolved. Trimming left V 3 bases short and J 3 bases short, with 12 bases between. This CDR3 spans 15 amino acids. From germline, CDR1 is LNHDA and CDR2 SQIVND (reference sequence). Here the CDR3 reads CASSIRPPGYNEQFF. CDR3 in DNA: TGTGCCAGTAGTATTAGGCCACCAGGCTACAATGAGCAGTTCTTC.

CDR3 DNA: TGTGCCAGCAGCTTAACAAGAAACACCGGGGAGCTGTTTTTT. Amino acid sequence: CASSLTRNTGELFF. The V call is TRBV11-2, the J call TRBJ2-2; D not resolved. CDR1 and CDR2 (germline): SGHAT, FQNNGV. The CDR3 is made up of 14 amino acids. V lost 2 bases, J lost 2 bases, and 6 bases lay in between.

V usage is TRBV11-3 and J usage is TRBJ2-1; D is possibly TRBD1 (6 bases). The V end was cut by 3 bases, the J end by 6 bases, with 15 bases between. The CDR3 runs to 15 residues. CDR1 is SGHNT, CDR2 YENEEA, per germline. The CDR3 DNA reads TGTGCCAGCAGCTTGGACAGAAACGCGCTCAATGAGCAGTTCTTC. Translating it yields CASSLDRNALNEQFF.

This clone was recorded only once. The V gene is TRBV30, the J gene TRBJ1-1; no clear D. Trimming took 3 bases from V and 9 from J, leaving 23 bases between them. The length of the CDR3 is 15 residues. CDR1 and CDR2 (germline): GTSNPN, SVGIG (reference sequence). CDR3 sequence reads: CAWRKEVPGKEKAFF. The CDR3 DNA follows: TGTGCCTGGAGAAAAGAAGTGCCCGGGAAAGAGAAAGCTTTCTTT.

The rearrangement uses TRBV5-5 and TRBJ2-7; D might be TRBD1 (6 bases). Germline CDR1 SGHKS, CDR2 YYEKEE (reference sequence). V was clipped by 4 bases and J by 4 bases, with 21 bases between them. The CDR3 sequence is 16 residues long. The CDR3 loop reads CASSPLRGHGGYEQYF. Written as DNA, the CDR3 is TGTGCCAGCAGCCCACTCCGGGGACACGGAGGTTACGAGCAGTACTTC.

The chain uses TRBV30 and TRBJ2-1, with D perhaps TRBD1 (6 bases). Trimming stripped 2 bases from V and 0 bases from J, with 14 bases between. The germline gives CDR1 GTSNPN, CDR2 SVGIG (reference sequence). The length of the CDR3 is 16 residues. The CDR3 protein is CAWSLQGPSSYNEQFF. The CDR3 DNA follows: TGTGCCTGGAGTTTACAGGGACCGAGCTCCTACAATGAGCAGTTCTTC. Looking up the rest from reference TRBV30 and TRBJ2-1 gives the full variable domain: SQTIHQWPATLVQPVGSPLSLECTVEGTSNPNLYWYRQAAGRGLQLLFYSVGIGQISSEVPQNLSASRPQDRQFILSSKKLLLSDSGFYLCAWSLQGPSSYNEQFFGPGTRLTVL.

DNA for the CDR3: TGTGCCAGCAGCTCTTCCCTTCGACTAGCGACCCTCTACAATGAGCAGTTCTTC. It yields the protein CASSSSLRLATLYNEQFF. The chain is built from TRBV7-2 and TRBJ2-1; TRBD2 agrees at 8 bases. Germline CDR1 and CDR2: SGHTA and FQGNSA. CDR3 length equals 18 residues. J was trimmed by 3 bases and V by 4 bases; bases with no gene match: 14.

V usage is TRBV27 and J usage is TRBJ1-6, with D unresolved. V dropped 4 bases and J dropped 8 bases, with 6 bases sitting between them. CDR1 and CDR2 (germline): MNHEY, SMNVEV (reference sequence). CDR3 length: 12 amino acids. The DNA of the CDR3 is TGTGCCAGCAGTTACTTGGATTCACCCCTCCACTTT. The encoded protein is CASSYLDSPLHF.

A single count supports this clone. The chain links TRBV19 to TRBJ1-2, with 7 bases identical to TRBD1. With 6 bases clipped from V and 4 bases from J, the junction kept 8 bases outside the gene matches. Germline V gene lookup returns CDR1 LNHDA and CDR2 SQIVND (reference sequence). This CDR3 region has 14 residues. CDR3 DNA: TGTGCCAGTAGAATTCAGGGGGAAAGCTATGGCTACACCTTC. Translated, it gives CASRIQGESYGYTF.

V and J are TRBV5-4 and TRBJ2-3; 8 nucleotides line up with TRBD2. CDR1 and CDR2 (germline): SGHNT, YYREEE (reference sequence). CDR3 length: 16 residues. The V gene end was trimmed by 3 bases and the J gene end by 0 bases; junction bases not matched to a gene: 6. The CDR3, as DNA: TGTGCCAGCAGCTCGCGAAGCGGGAGTAGCACAGATACGCAGTATTTT. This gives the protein CASSSRSGSSTDTQYF.

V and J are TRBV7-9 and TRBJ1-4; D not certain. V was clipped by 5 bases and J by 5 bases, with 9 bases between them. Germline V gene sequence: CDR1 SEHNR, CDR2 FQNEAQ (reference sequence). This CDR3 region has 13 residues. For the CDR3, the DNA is TGTGCCAGCAGCCCGAGCCGGAATGAAAAACTGTTTTTT. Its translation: CASSPSRNEKLFF.

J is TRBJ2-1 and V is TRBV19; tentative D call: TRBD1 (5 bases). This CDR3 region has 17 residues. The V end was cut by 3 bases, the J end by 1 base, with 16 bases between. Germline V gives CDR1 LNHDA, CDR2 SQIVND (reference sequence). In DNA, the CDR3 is TGTGCCAGTAGTATCCCGCCGGCGCAGGGATCCTACAATGAGCAGTTCTTC. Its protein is CASSIPPAQGSYNEQFF.

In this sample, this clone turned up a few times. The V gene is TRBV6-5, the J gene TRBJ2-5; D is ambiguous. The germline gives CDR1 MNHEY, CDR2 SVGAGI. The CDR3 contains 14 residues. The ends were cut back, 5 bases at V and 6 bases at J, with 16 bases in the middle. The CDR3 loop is CASSPEAVWQTQYF. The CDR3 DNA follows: TGTGCCAGCAGTCCAGAGGCAGTTTGGCAGACCCAGTACTTC.

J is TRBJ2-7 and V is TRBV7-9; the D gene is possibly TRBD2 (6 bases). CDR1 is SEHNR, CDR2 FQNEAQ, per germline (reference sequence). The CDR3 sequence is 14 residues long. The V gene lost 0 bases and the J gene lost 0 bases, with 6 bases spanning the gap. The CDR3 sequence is CASSLAGGSYEQYF. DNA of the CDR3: TGTGCCAGCAGCTTAGCGGGAGGCTCCTACGAGCAGTACTTC.

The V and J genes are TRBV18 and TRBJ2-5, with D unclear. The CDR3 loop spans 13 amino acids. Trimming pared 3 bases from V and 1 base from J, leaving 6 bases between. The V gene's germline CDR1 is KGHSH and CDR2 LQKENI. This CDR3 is CASSPPLQETQYF. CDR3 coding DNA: TGTGCCAGCTCACCCCCACTCCAAGAGACCCAGTACTTC.

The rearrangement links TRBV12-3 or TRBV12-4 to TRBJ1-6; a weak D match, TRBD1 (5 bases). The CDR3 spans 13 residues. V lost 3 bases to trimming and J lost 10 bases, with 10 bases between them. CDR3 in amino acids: CASSFGGGSPLHF. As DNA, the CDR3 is TGTGCCAGCAGTTTTGGGGGGGGGTCACCCCTCCACTTT.

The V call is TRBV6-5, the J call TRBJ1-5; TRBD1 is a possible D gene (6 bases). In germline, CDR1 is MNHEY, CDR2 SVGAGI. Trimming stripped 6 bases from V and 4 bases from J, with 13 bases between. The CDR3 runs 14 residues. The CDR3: CASRLDSSNQPQHF. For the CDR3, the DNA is TGTGCCAGCAGGCTGGACAGTTCGAATCAGCCCCAGCATTTT.

The CDR3 loop reads CAWRSQGLYNSPLHF. CDR3 coding DNA: TGTGCCTGGAGAAGTCAGGGCCTGTATAATTCACCCCTCCACTTT. The V gene is TRBV30, the J gene TRBJ1-6, with D possibly being TRBD1 (5 bases). CDR1 is GTSNPN and CDR2 is SVGIG in the germline V gene (reference sequence). The V end was cut by 3 bases, the J end by 4 bases, with 13 bases between. CDR3 length: 15 residues.

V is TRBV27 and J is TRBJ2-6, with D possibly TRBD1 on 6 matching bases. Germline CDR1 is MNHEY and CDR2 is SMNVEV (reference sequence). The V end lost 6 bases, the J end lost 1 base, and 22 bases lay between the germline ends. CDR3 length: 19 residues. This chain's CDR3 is CASSLRDIGLKSGANVLTF. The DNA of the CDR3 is TGTGCCAGCAGCCTCCGGGACATCGGGCTAAAGTCTGGGGCCAACGTCCTGACTTTC.

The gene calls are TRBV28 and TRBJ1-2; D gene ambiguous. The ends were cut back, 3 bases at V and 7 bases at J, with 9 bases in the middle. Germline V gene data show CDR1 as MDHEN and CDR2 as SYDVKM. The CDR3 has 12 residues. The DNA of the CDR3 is TGTGCCAGCAGTTTGGTGGTCGGTGGCTACACCTTC. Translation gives CASSLVVGGYTF.

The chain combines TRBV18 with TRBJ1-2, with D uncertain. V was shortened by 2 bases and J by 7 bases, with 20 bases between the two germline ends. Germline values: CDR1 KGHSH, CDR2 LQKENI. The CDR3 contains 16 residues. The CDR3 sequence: CASSPYIPGSSGGYTF. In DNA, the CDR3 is TGTGCCAGCTCACCATATATCCCCGGGTCGTCGGGTGGCTACACCTTC.

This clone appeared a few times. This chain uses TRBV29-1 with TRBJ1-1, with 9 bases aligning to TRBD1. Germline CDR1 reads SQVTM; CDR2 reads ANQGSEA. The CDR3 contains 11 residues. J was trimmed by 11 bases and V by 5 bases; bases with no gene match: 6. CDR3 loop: CSVSGTGSAFF. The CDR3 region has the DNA TGCAGCGTTTCCGGGACAGGGTCGGCTTTCTTT.

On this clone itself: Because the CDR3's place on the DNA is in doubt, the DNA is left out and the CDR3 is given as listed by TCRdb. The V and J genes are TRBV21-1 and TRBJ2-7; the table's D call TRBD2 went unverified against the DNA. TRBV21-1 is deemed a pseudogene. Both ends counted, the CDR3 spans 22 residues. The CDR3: CASRVCISVPAATGGVGYEQYF.